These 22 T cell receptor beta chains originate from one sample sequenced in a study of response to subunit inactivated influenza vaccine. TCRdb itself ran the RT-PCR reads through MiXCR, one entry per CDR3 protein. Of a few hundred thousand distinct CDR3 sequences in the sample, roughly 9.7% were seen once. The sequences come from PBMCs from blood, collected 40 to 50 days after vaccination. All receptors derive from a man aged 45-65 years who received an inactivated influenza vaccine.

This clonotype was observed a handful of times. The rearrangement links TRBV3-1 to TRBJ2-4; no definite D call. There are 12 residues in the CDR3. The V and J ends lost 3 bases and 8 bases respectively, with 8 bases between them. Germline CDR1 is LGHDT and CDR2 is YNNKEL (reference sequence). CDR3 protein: CASSHGGDIQYF. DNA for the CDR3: TGTGCCAGCAGCCATGGTGGCGACATTCAGTACTTC.

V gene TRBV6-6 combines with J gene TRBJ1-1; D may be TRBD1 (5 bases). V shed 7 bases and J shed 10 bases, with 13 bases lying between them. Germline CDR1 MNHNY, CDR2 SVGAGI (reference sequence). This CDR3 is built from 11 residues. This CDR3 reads CASTAGTRAFF. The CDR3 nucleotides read TGTGCCAGCACCGCCGGGACTCGAGCTTTCTTT.

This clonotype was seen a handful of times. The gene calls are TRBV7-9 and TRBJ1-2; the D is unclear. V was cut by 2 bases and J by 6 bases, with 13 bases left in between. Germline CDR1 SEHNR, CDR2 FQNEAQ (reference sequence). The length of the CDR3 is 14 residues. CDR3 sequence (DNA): TGTGCCAGCAGCTTACTCTACAGAGCCGATGGCTACACCTTC. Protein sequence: CASSLLYRADGYTF.

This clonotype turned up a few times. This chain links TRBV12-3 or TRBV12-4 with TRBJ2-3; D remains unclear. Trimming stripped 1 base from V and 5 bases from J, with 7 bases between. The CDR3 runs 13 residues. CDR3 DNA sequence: TGTGCCAGCAGTTTAGGGAGTGTAGATACGCAGTATTTT. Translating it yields CASSLGSVDTQYF.

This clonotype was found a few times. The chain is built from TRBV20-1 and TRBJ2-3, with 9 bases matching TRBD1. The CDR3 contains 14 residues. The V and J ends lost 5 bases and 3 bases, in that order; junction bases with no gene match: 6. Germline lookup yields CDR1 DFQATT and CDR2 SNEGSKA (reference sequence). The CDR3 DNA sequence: TGCAGTGCTGGATCCGGGACAGGGACAGATACGCAGTATTTT. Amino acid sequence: CSAGSGTGTDTQYF.

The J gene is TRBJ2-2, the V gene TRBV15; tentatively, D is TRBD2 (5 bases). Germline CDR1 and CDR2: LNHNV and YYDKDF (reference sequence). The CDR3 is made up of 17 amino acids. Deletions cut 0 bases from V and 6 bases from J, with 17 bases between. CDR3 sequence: CATSRDVGSSRPGELFF. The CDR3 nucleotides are TGTGCCACCAGCAGAGATGTGGGTTCTAGCCGGCCCGGGGAGCTGTTTTTT.

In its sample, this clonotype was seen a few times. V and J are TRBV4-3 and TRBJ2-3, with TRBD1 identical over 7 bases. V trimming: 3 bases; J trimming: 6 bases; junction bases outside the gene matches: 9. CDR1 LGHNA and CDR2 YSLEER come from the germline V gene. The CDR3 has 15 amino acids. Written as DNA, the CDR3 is TGCGCCAGCAGCCAGTGGCAGGGGGAACTCGATACGCAGTATTTT. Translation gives CASSQWQGELDTQYF.

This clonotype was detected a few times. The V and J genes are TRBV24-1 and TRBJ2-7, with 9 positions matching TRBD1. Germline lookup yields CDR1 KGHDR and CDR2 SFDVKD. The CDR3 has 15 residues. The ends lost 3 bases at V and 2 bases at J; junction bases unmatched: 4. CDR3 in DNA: TGTGCCACCAGTGATCATACAGGGGGCCCCTACGAGCAGTACTTC. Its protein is CATSDHTGGPYEQYF.

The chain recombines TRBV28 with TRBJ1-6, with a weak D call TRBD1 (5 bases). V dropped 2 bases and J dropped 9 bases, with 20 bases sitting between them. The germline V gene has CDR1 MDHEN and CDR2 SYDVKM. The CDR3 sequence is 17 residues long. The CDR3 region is CASSLGGRGWNASPLHF. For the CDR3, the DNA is TGTGCCAGCAGTTTAGGTGGTCGGGGGTGGAATGCTTCACCCCTCCACTTT.

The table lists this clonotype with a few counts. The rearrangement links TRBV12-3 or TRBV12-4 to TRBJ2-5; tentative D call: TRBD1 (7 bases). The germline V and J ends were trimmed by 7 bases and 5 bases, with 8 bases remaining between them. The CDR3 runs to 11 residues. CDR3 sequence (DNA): TGTGCCAGCACAGGGGGGGAGACCCAGTACTTC. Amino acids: CASTGGETQYF.

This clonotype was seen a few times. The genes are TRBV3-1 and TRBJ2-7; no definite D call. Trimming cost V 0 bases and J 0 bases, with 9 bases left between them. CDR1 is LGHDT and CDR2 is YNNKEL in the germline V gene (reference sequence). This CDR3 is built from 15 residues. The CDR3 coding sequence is TGTGCCAGCAGCCAAGACCCCTCTAACTCCTACGAGCAGTACTTC. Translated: CASSQDPSNSYEQYF.

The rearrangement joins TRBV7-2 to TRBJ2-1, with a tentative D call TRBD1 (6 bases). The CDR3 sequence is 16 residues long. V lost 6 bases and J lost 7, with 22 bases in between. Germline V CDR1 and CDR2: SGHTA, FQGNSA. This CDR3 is CASSPSRGQLRNEQFF. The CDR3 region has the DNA TGTGCCAGCAGTCCTAGTCGCGGACAGTTAAGGAATGAGCAGTTCTTC.

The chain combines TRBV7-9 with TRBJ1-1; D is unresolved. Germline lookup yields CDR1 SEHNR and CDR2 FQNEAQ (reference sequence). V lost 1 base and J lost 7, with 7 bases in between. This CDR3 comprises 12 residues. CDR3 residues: CASSLERSEAFF. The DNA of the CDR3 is TGTGCCAGCAGCTTAGAGAGAAGTGAAGCTTTCTTT.

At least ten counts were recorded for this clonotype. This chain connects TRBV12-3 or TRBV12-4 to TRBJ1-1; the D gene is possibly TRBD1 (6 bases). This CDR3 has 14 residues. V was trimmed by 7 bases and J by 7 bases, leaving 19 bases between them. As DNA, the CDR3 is TGTGCCAGCATTACATCGTACAGGGCAGATGAAGCTTTCTTT. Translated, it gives CASITSYRADEAFF.

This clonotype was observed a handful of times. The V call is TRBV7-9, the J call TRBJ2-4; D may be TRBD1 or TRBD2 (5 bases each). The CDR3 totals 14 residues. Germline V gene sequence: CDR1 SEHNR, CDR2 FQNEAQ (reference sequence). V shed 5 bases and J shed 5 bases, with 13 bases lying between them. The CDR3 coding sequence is TGTGCCAGCAGCGCGCCGGGACCGCAAAACATTCAGTACTTC. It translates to CASSAPGPQNIQYF. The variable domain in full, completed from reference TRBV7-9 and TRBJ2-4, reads DTGVSQNPRHKITKRGQNVTFRCDPISEHNRLYWYRQTLGQGPEFLTYFQNEAQLEKSRLLSDRFSAERPKGSFSTLEIQRTEQGDSAMYLCASSAPGPQNIQYFGAGTRLSVL.

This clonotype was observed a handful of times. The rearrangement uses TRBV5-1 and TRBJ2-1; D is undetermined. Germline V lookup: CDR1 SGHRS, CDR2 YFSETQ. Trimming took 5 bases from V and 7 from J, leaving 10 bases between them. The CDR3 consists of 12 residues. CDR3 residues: CASRTPGNEQFF. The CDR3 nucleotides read TGCGCCAGCAGAACCCCAGGAAATGAGCAGTTCTTC. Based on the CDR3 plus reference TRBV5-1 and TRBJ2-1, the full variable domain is KAGVTQTPRYLIKTRGQQVTLSCSPISGHRSVSWYQQTPGQGLQFLFEYFSETQRNKGNFPGRFSGRQFSNSRSEMNVSTLELGDSALYLCASRTPGNEQFFGPGTRLTVL.

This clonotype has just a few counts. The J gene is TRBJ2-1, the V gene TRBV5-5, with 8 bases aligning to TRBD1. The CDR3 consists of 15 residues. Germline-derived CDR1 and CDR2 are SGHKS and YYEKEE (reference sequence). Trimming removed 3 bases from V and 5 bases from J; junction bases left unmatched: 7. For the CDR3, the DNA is TGTGCCAGCAGCTCCACCGGGACAGGTAACAATGAGCAGTTCTTC. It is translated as CASSSTGTGNNEQFF.

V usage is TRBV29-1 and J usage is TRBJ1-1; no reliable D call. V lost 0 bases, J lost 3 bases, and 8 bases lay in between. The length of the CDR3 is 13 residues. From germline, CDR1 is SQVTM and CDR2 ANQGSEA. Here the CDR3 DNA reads TGCAGCGTTGAAGAGGGAGCAGACACTGAAGCTTTCTTT. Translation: CSVEEGADTEAFF.

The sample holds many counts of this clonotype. The CDR3, as DNA: TGCAGCGCTCCGGGACAGCTCCAGACCCAGTACTTC. This gives the protein CSAPGQLQTQYF. This chain joins TRBV29-1 and TRBJ2-5; 7 bases are shared with TRBD1. After removal of 7 bases from V and 6 bases from J, the junction contained 8 bases not matched to a gene. This CDR3 is 12 amino acids long. Germline assignment: CDR1 SQVTM and CDR2 ANQGSEA.

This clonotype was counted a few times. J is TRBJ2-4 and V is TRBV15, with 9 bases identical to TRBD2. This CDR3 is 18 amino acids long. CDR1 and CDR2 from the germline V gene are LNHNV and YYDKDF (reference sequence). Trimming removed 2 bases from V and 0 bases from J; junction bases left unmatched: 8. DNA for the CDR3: TGTGCCACCAGCAGACTAGCGGGGAATTTACTAGCCAAAAACATTCAGTACTTC. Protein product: CATSRLAGNLLAKNIQYF.

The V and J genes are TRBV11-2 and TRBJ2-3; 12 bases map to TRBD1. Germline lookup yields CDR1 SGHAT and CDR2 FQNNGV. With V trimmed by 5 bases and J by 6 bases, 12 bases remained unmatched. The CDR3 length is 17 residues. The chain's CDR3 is CASSTKPGQGAADTQYF. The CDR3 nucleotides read TGTGCCAGCAGCACCAAACCGGGACAGGGGGCGGCGGATACGCAGTATTTT.

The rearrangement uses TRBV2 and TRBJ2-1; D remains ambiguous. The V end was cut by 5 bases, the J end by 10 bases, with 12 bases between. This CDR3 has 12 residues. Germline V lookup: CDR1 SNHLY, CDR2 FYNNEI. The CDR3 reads CASSRRLGEQFF. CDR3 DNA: TGTGCCAGCAGTAGAAGGCTCGGAGAGCAGTTCTTC.